Following are 4 T cell receptor beta chains from one sample sequenced in a study of CXCR4 blockade with PD-1 therapy in pancreatic cancer (dated by TCRdb to about 2019). Libraries were made using the immunoSEQ multiplex PCR assay. The clones in this table, taken by TCRdb from immuneACCESS, are in-frame only. Not every clone is retained; where verified, under half of the shortfall comes from an unresolved V gene, and the cause of the rest is unknown. For this sample there are 6,000 or so clones; under 40% appear just once. The ten top clones hold over 10% of the sample. The sequenced material came from tumor tissue. The receptors shown here come from a human donor with pancreatic ductal adenocarcinoma.

This clone was found many times. The rearrangement joins TRBV11-3 to TRBJ2-6; D might be TRBD1 or TRBD2, each matching 5 bases. The CDR3 has 15 amino acids. Trimming took off 3 bases at V and 0 bases at J, with 6 bases between the two ends. In germline, CDR1 is SGHNT, CDR2 YENEEA. CDR3 DNA sequence: TGTGCCAGCAGCTTGGGGGACTCTGGGGCCAACGTCCTGACTTTC. Residues: CASSLGDSGANVLTF. Looking up the rest from reference TRBV11-3 and TRBJ2-6 gives the full variable domain: EAGVVQSPRYKIIEKKQPVAFWCNPISGHNTLYWYLQNLGQGPELLIRYENEEAVDDSQLPKDRFSAERLKGVDSTLKIQPAELGDSAVYLCASSLGDSGANVLTFGAGSRLTVL.

This clone was detected only a few times. This chain links TRBV4-1 with TRBJ1-5; possible D gene TRBD1, 6 bases. Germline CDR1 and CDR2: MGHRA and YSYEKL. The CDR3 is 15 residues long. The V end lost 4 bases, the J end lost 11 bases, and 21 bases lay between the germline ends. DNA of the CDR3: TGCGCCAGCAGCCGAGCTGATGGAGGGGGTAGCGCCCAGCATTTT. The encoded protein is CASSRADGGGSAQHF.

The J gene is TRBJ2-6, the V gene TRBV11-3; D is unresolved. This CDR3 spans 15 amino acids. The germline V and J ends were trimmed by 7 bases and 1 base, with 11 bases remaining between them. The V gene's germline CDR1 is SGHNT and CDR2 YENEEA. The CDR3 bases are TGTGCCAGCAACTCCCGGGTATCTGGGGCCAACGTCCTGACTTTC. Translating it yields CASNSRVSGANVLTF.

This clone was counted only a few times. Germline is not matched at one junction end, which may reflect a read error. The gene calls are TRBV6-8 and TRBJ2-1, with D hard to call. The CDR3 loop spans 12 amino acids. CDR1 is MNHGY, CDR2 SAAAGT, per germline. Written as DNA, the CDR3 is TGTGCCATCAGTTATGACAAGGATGAGCAGTTCTTC. It encodes CAISYDKDEQFF.